The 24 T cell receptor beta chains below all came from one sample that was sequenced in a study of OX40 agonist ivuxolimab in advanced cancers. Libraries were prepared by immunoSEQ multiplex PCR; TCRdb keeps only in-frame clonotypes and omits some of them. The data contain about 50,000 clones, around nine tenths of them singletons. This specimen was CD4+ or CD8+ T cells sorted from blood, taken in a trial of the OX40 agonist ivuxolimab. The receptors originated from an adult with an advanced solid tumor such as melanoma, head and neck, liver or kidney cancer.

V and J are TRBV14 and TRBJ2-2; D is uncertain. V lost 5 bases and J lost 4, with 2 bases in between. This CDR3 has 11 residues. Germline CDR1 reads SGHDN; CDR2 reads FVKESK. CDR3 amino acids: CASSFTGELFF. The CDR3 bases are TGTGCCAGCAGCTTCACCGGGGAGCTGTTTTTT.

This rearrangement joins TRBV19 to TRBJ2-5; D possibly matches TRBD1 or TRBD2 (6 bases each). The CDR3 spans 15 residues. Trimming cost V 4 bases and J 6 bases, with 18 bases left between them. Germline V CDR1 and CDR2: LNHDA, SQIVND (reference sequence). The CDR3 nucleotides are TGTGCCAGTAGTAAGGTGGGGGGCTGGAGGAAGACCCAGTACTTC. Translated: CASSKVGGWRKTQYF.

V usage is TRBV7-2 and J usage is TRBJ1-1, with D hard to call. Germline V gene sequence: CDR1 SGHTA, CDR2 FQGNSA. The V and J ends lost 5 bases and 1 base respectively, with 11 bases between them. The CDR3 spans 14 residues. CDR3 residues: CASSRARSNTEAFF. CDR3 DNA sequence: TGTGCCAGCAGCCGAGCGAGATCGAACACTGAAGCTTTCTTT.

The V and J genes are TRBV7-9 and TRBJ1-3; tentative D call: TRBD1 (5 bases). Per the germline V gene, CDR1 is SEHNR and CDR2 is FQNEAQ (reference sequence). The CDR3 sequence is 15 residues long. The V and J ends lost 2 bases and 9 bases respectively, with 17 bases between them. CDR3 bases: TGTGCCAGCAGCTTACCGGGCCTAGGTGGGGGCACCATATATTTT. Translation gives CASSLPGLGGGTIYF. The complete variable domain, with remaining parts taken from reference TRBV7-9 and TRBJ1-3, reads DTGVSQNPRHKITKRGQNVTFRCDPISEHNRLYWYRQTLGQGPEFLTYFQNEAQLEKSRLLSDRFSAERPKGSFSTLEIQRTEQGDSAMYLCASSLPGLGGGTIYFGEGSWLTVV.

The CDR3 region has the DNA TGCGCCAGCAGCCCCGTCACCGGGGAAAAACTGTTTTTT. Its protein product is CASSPVTGEKLFF. The V call is TRBV4-1, the J call TRBJ1-4; D unclear. The germline CDR1 and CDR2 sequences are MGHRA and YSYEKL. The ends were cut back, 4 bases at V and 8 bases at J, with 11 bases in the middle. This CDR3 has 13 residues.

CDR3 bases: TGTGCCATCAGTTCGGGACAGGGCCCCTTATCCTCCTATGGCTACACCTTC. Translated: CAISSGQGPLSSYGYTF. The rearrangement joins TRBV10-3 to TRBJ1-2, with 9 bases matching TRBD1. The trim removed 5 bases at V and 4 bases at J, leaving 14 bases unmatched. CDR3 size: 17 residues. Germline V gene lookup returns CDR1 ENHRY and CDR2 SYGVKD.

The rearrangement joins TRBV7-9 to TRBJ2-7; 7 bases line up with TRBD1. J gave up 3 bases and V 4 bases, and 9 bases lay outside the gene matches. This CDR3 comprises 15 residues. Germline-derived CDR1 and CDR2 are SEHNR and FQNEAQ (reference sequence). CDR3 protein: CASSSADREGYEQYF. In DNA form, the CDR3 reads TGTGCCAGCAGCTCCGCCGACAGGGAAGGCTACGAGCAGTACTTC.

The V gene is TRBV4-1, the J gene TRBJ2-7, with TRBD2 matching 9 bases. The CDR3 has 16 amino acids. V was clipped by 1 base and J by 6 bases; unmatched bases: 10. Germline V CDR1 and CDR2: MGHRA, YSYEKL. CDR3 amino acids: CASSQVLPPSGVEQYF. DNA of the CDR3: TGCGCCAGCAGCCAAGTCCTCCCCCCTAGCGGGGTCGAGCAGTACTTC.

The rearrangement links TRBV7-2 to TRBJ2-1, with 9 nucleotides matching TRBD2. This CDR3 has 16 amino acids. Germline V gene lookup returns CDR1 SGHTA and CDR2 FQGNSA. With V trimmed by 5 bases and J by 8 bases, 13 bases remained unmatched. The CDR3 loop reads CASSALAGGRGDEQFF. The CDR3, as DNA: TGTGCCAGCAGCGCTCTCGCGGGAGGGCGGGGCGATGAGCAGTTCTTC.

This chain uses TRBV7-6 with TRBJ2-3, with D hard to call. Deletions cut 5 bases from V and 0 bases from J, with 6 bases between. From germline, CDR1 is SGHVS and CDR2 FNYEAQ. The CDR3 is made up of 13 amino acids. Here the CDR3 DNA reads TGTGCCAGCAGCCTACCTAGCACAGATACGCAGTATTTT. Amino acids: CASSLPSTDTQYF.

The chain recombines TRBV5-1 with TRBJ2-1; a weak D match, TRBD2 (6 bases). In germline, CDR1 is SGHRS, CDR2 YFSETQ. This CDR3 is 15 amino acids long. V dropped 2 bases and J dropped 4 bases, with 13 bases sitting between them. The CDR3 is CASSFQGLEYNEQFF. The DNA for the CDR3 is TGCGCCAGCAGCTTCCAGGGACTCGAATACAATGAGCAGTTCTTC.

The J gene is TRBJ2-7, the V gene TRBV7-9; D is perhaps TRBD2 (6 bases). Trimming removed 3 bases from V and 1 base from J, with 10 bases in between. Per the germline V gene, CDR1 is SEHNR and CDR2 is FQNEAQ (reference sequence). The CDR3 runs 14 residues. The DNA of the CDR3 is TGTGCCAGCAGCTTTGAGGGACTTTCCTACGAGCAGTACTTC. It yields the protein CASSFEGLSYEQYF.

The V gene is TRBV15, the J gene TRBJ2-3; 10 nucleotides match TRBD2. V trimming: 4 bases; J trimming: 2 bases; junction bases outside the gene matches: 3. This CDR3 spans 15 amino acids. Per germline, CDR1 LNHNV and CDR2 YYDKDF (reference sequence). The CDR3 sequence is CATSTGLATTDTQYF. CDR3 in DNA: TGTGCCACCAGCACGGGACTAGCGACCACAGATACGCAGTATTTT.

This chain links TRBV5-5 with TRBJ1-1; no firm D call. Trimming pared 1 base from V and 2 bases from J, leaving 12 bases between. The germline CDR1 and CDR2 sequences are SGHKS and YYEKEE (reference sequence). The CDR3 is made up of 15 amino acids. Here the CDR3 DNA reads TGTGCCAGCAGCTTGACCTTGGTCCAAAACACTGAAGCTTTCTTT. Translating it yields CASSLTLVQNTEAFF.

The genes are TRBV9 and TRBJ1-3; 7 bases match TRBD1. This CDR3 region has 17 residues. Germline V gives CDR1 SGDLS, CDR2 YYNGEE. The V gene end was trimmed by 2 bases and the J gene end by 0 bases; junction bases not matched to a gene: 8. CDR3 residues: CASSVGTQGSSGNTIYF. In DNA form, the CDR3 reads TGTGCCAGCAGCGTCGGGACACAGGGGTCCTCTGGAAACACCATATATTTT.

This chain joins TRBV6-6 and TRBJ1-5; D ambiguous. This CDR3 has 14 residues. CDR1 and CDR2 from the germline V gene are MNHNY and SVGAGI (reference sequence). Trimming stripped 0 bases from V and 7 bases from J, with 10 bases between. The DNA of the CDR3 is TGTGCCAGCAGTTACTCGACAACTGGGCAGCCCCAGCATTTT. Protein: CASSYSTTGQPQHF.

The chain links TRBV27 to TRBJ2-7; D might be TRBD1 (6 bases). The length of the CDR3 is 13 residues. V lost 1 base and J 7 bases, leaving 11 bases between the germline ends. Germline V gene data show CDR1 as MNHEY and CDR2 as SMNVEV (reference sequence). In nucleotides, the CDR3 is TGTGCCAGCAGTTTATTCCGCCAGGGGGAGCAGTACTTC. Its translation: CASSLFRQGEQYF.

The rearrangement joins TRBV7-3 to TRBJ2-1, with no clear D. Germline V gene data show CDR1 as SGHTA and CDR2 as FQGTGA. The CDR3 runs 13 residues. V was trimmed by 2 bases and J by 7 bases, leaving 9 bases between them. For the CDR3, the DNA is TGTGCCAGCAGCTTATCTGTGGGGAATGAGCAGTTCTTC. It yields the protein CASSLSVGNEQFF.

The V and J genes are TRBV5-1 and TRBJ1-4, with a tentative D call TRBD1 (5 bases). Trimming took off 4 bases at V and 3 bases at J, with 13 bases between the two ends. Germline lookup yields CDR1 SGHRS and CDR2 YFSETQ. There are 15 residues in the CDR3. The DNA of the CDR3 is TGCGCCAGCAGCCCCTTTCAAGGGGCTAATGAAAAACTGTTTTTT. Translation gives CASSPFQGANEKLFF.

The CDR3 loop is CASSLGQGARETQYF. DNA for the CDR3: TGCGCCAGCAGCCTCGGACAGGGGGCTCGGGAGACCCAGTACTTC. The chain carries TRBV5-1 and TRBJ2-5; 11 nucleotides line up with TRBD1. The CDR3 consists of 15 residues. The V gene's germline CDR1 is SGHRS and CDR2 YFSETQ. Trimming took 4 bases from V and 5 from J; bases not matched to a gene: 7.

This clone was detected only once. The V call is TRBV7-2, the J call TRBJ2-1, with D tentatively TRBD2 (6 bases). Germline CDR1 SGHTA, CDR2 FQGNSA. V shed 1 base and J shed 9 bases, with 13 bases lying between them. The CDR3 is 14 amino acids. The CDR3 region is CASSLGRDQREQFF. The CDR3 DNA reads as TGTGCCAGCAGCTTAGGGAGGGACCAACGTGAGCAGTTCTTC.

The CDR3 loop is CAISRQGGLGETQYF. The CDR3 bases are TGTGCCATCAGTCGCCAGGGGGGCTTAGGAGAGACCCAGTACTTC. The chain joins TRBV10-3 to TRBJ2-5; weak D call: TRBD1 (7 bases). Germline V lookup: CDR1 ENHRY, CDR2 SYGVKD. Trimming cost V 5 bases and J 4 bases, with 17 bases left between them. This CDR3 has 15 amino acids.

This chain links TRBV5-4 with TRBJ1-1, with a possible D match to TRBD1 (6 bases). The germline gives CDR1 SGHNT, CDR2 YYREEE (reference sequence). V was cut by 5 bases and J by 1 base, with 15 bases left in between. This CDR3 is 15 amino acids long. Written as DNA, the CDR3 is TGTGCCAGCAGTCGGGGGGGCAGTCCGAACACTGAAGCTTTCTTT. Its translation: CASSRGGSPNTEAFF.

To note about this clone: In the same sample, other DNA sequences code for this CDR3. The chain combines TRBV29-1 with TRBJ2-3; unclear D gene. V lost 4 bases and J lost 5, with 7 bases in between. The CDR3 runs 11 residues. The germline CDR1 and CDR2 sequences are SQVTM and ANQGSEA. CDR3 sequence reads: CSVAPGDTQYF. For the CDR3, the DNA is TGCAGCGTTGCACCCGGAGATACGCAGTATTTT.